What follows describes a single TCR beta chain. Its antigen is unknown. Specified time point: peripheral blood 6 weeks after treatment start. Between 1 and 8 samples per patient were obtained, pretreatment and on-treatment. This table comes from immunoSEQ multiplex PCR, and its TCRdb copy is limited to in-frame clones, with some not included. The sample has about 120,000 clones; around nine tenths are singletons. This record comes from a study of PD-L1 blockade in urothelial cancer. In the study overall: Prior exposure to chemotherapy in patients amounted to 0 to 3 regimens received. After treatment start, blood was analyzed at 3 weeks (second dose) and at 6 weeks.

Germline V gives CDR1 MNHEY, CDR2 SMNVEV (reference sequence). CDR3 length: 14 amino acids. The ends lost 6 bases at V and 6 bases at J; junction bases unmatched: 7. Study findings and constraints: Tumor-associated blood clones were expanded more by durable-benefit patients at 3 weeks.

The source material was PBMCs, sampled around atezolizumab (anti-PD-L1) treatment. This sequence originates from a man in his sixties with urothelial cancer. The J gene is TRBJ2-2, the V gene TRBV27; 7 bases fit TRBD1. CDR3 protein: CASRYRGLAGELFF. CDR3 nucleotide sequence: TGTGCCAGCAGATACAGGGGTTTGGCCGGGGAGCTGTTTTTT.